This TCR beta chain emerged from a study of tumor-infiltrating lymphocytes in localized non-small cell lung cancer. Study outcomes and limitations: Higher tumor T cell infiltration than in uninvolved lung was supported by TCRbeta sequencing. No T-cell fraction difference was seen between IM1 and IM2 tumors.

With 6 bases clipped from V and 2 bases from J, the junction kept 8 bases outside the gene matches. Germline V gene lookup returns CDR1 MNHEY and CDR2 SVGAGI. This CDR3 comprises 15 residues. Generated by immunoSEQ multiplex PCR, the TCRdb table keeps only in-frame clones and is missing some. The sample shows 8,500 to 13,000 clones, about 62% of them seen only once. Worth noting for this clone: As yet, its antigen is unknown.

The chain recombines TRBV6-5 with TRBJ2-7, with 9 positions matching TRBD1. This sequence originates from a human donor with non-small cell lung cancer. Sample: lung tumor tissue. CDR3 amino acids: CASSMGGTGTYEQYF. CDR3 sequence (DNA): TGTGCCAGCAGCATGGGCGGGACAGGGACCTACGAGCAGTACTTC.